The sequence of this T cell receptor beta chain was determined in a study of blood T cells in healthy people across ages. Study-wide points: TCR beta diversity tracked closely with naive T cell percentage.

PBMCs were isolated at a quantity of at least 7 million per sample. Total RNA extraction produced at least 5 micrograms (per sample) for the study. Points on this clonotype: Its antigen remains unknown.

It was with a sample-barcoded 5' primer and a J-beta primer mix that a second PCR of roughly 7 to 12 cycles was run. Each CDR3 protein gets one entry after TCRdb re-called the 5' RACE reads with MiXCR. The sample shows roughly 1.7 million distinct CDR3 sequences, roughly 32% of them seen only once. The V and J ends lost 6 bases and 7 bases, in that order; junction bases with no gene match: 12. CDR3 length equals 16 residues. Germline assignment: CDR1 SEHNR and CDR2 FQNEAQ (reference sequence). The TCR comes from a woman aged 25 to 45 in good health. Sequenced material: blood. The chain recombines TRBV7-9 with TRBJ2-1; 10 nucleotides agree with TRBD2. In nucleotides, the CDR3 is TGTGCCAGCAGTATCCTTAGCCGTAGCGGGAGGAATGAGCAGTTCTTC. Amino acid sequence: CASSILSRSGRNEQFF.